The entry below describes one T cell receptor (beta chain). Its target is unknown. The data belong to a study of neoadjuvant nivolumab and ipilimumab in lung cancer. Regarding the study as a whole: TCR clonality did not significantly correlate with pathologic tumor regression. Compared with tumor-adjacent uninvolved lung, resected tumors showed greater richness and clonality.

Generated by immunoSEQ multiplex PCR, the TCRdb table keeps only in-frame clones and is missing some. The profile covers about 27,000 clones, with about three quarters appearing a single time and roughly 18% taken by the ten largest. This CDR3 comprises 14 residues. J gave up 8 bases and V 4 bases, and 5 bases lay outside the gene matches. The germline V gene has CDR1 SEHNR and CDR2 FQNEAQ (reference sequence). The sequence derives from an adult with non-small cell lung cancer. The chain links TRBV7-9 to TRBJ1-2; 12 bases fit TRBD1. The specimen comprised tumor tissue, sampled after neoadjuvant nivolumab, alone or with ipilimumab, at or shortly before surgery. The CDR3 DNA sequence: TGTGCCAGCAGCTCGGGACAGGGGGCCGGGGGCTACACCTTC. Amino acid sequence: CASSSGQGAGGYTF.